This T cell receptor (beta chain) originates from a study of regulatory T cells in long-lasting Graves disease. The CDR3 is 14 residues long. Germline values: CDR1 SGHTA, CDR2 FQGNSA. Trimming shortened V by 5 bases and J by 2 bases, and 13 bases separated the two germline ends. HTBI primers from iRepertoire and Arm-PCR of CDR3 regions yielded the TCR beta libraries. One entry per CDR3 protein, called by TCRdb with MiXCR from the multiplex PCR reads. The sample has fewer than 450,000 distinct CDR3 sequences, around a quarter seen once; the top ten hold approximately 26%. The time point is: persistent/refractory GD, antithyroid drugs over 5 years with positive TRAb. Isolated PBMC RNA provided the starting material for the TCR library.

The TCR was taken from a female donor with Graves disease. This specimen consisted of peripheral blood mononuclear cells (PBMCs), obtained when the disease was refractory, from a patient treated with antithyroid drugs. This chain links TRBV7-2 with TRBJ2-7, with unresolved D. This CDR3 is CASSQKQIPYEQYF. DNA of the CDR3: TGTGCCAGCAGCCAGAAACAGATCCCCTACGAGCAGTACTTC.